These 24 T cell receptor beta chains were all obtained from the same sample, sequenced in a study of blood T cell repertoires in COVID-19. Data came from immunoSEQ multiplex PCR; TCRdb stores just in-frame clones and leaves some out. The sample includes around 330,000 clones, around 84% of them seen just once. The sample consisted of PBMCs or T cells enriched from blood (not recorded which). Every receptor here comes from a woman aged 30 to 39 who had been exposed to COVID-19.

For the CDR3, the DNA is TGTGCCAGCTCACCCATGGGGGCAGAGACCTACAATGAGCAGTTCTTC. Translating it yields CASSPMGAETYNEQFF. The rearrangement joins TRBV18 to TRBJ2-1; perhaps TRBD1 as D (6 bases). The germline gives CDR1 KGHSH, CDR2 LQKENI. CDR3 length: 16 amino acids. Trimming removed 3 bases from V and 2 bases from J, with 14 bases in between.

This clone showed up many times. This chain links TRBV19 with TRBJ1-5, with TRBD1 identical over 8 bases. Germline CDR1 and CDR2: LNHDA and SQIVND (reference sequence). This CDR3 is 16 amino acids long. The V segment lost 3 bases and the J segment 6 bases; nucleotides outside the gene matches: 10. CDR3 region: CASSIGGGQGSQPQHF. CDR3 DNA: TGTGCCAGTAGTATTGGCGGCGGACAGGGCTCTCAGCCCCAGCATTTT.

The chain carries TRBV6-4 and TRBJ1-6; 8 nucleotides match TRBD1. The length of the CDR3 is 15 residues. V lost 6 bases and J lost 7; bases outside the gene matches: 8. Germline CDR1 and CDR2: MRHNA and SNTAGT. The CDR3 region is CASRNRGYGNSPLHF. Here the CDR3 DNA reads TGTGCCAGCAGGAACAGGGGGTACGGCAATTCACCCCTCCACTTT.

This clone showed up just a few times. The chain links TRBV12-5 to TRBJ2-7; 8 positions match TRBD1. Germline trimming cut 7 bases from V and 2 bases from J; bases unmatched to any gene: 4. The CDR3 extends over 13 amino acids. The V gene's germline CDR1 is LGHNT and CDR2 FRNRAP. The CDR3: CASAWDRTYEQYF. The CDR3 coding sequence is TGTGCTAGTGCCTGGGACAGGACCTACGAGCAGTACTTC.

The rearrangement uses TRBV28 and TRBJ2-6, with 8 bases that match TRBD1. Losses at the gene ends were 2 bases for V and 2 bases for J; bases not matched to a gene: 8. CDR3 length: 18 amino acids. CDR1 MDHEN and CDR2 SYDVKM come from the germline V gene. CDR3 protein: CASSLNSGGVTGANVLTF. Written as DNA, the CDR3 is TGTGCCAGCAGTTTAAATTCAGGGGGCGTAACTGGGGCCAACGTCCTGACTTTC.

This chain uses TRBV7-3 with TRBJ2-1, with 9 bases aligning to TRBD2. Germline CDR1 is SGHTA and CDR2 is FQGTGA. This CDR3 region has 14 residues. V was pared by 3 bases and J by 10 bases, with 7 bases of the junction left unmatched. The CDR3 nucleotides read TGTGCCAGCAGCTTTAGCCTAGCGGGGAGCGAGCAGTTCTTC. Translating gives CASSFSLAGSEQFF.

The rearrangement joins TRBV10-3 to TRBJ2-3; D gene unclear. There are 16 residues in the CDR3. V lost 2 bases to trimming and J lost 4 bases, with 16 bases between them. Germline V CDR1 and CDR2: ENHRY, SYGVKD. Here the CDR3 reads CAISENMSSRPDTQYF. DNA of the CDR3: TGTGCCATCAGTGAGAATATGAGTTCGAGGCCAGATACGCAGTATTTT.

The chain couples TRBV5-1 to TRBJ1-2; TRBD1 aligns across 12 bases. CDR1 and CDR2 from the germline V gene are SGHRS and YFSETQ. The V and J ends lost 4 bases and 8 bases, in that order; junction bases with no gene match: 15. This CDR3 has 17 residues. In DNA, the CDR3 is TGCGCCAGCAGCCCGGAGCCTCCGGGACAGGGGGCGCAGGGCTACACCTTC. It codes for CASSPEPPGQGAQGYTF.

V is TRBV28 and J is TRBJ2-3; 9 nucleotides line up with TRBD2. CDR3 length: 15 residues. The V gene's germline CDR1 is MDHEN and CDR2 SYDVKM. J was trimmed by 2 bases and V by 7 bases; bases with no gene match: 7. CDR3 sequence (DNA): TGTGCCAGCAAGAGGGGCGGGGGGGCCACAGATACGCAGTATTTT. This sequence encodes CASKRGGGATDTQYF.

This clone has a handful of counts. The J gene is TRBJ2-7, the V gene TRBV28; the match to TRBD2 covers 8 bases. Trimming at V came to 5 bases and at J to 1 base, leaving 7 bases not matched to a gene. CDR3 length: 15 amino acids. Germline CDR1 is MDHEN and CDR2 is SYDVKM. The CDR3 reads CASSAPGTSSYEQYF. The CDR3 DNA is TGTGCCAGCAGTGCTCCCGGGACTAGTTCCTACGAGCAGTACTTC.

The V gene is TRBV7-8, the J gene TRBJ2-7, with D possibly matching TRBD1 (5 bases). Looked up from germline, CDR1 is SGHVS and CDR2 is FQNEAQ. V gave up 6 bases and J gave up 2 bases, with 11 bases separating them. The CDR3 is 13 residues long. As DNA, the CDR3 is TGTGCCAGCAGTTCTCAGGGTACCTACGAGCAGTACTTC. This translates into CASSSQGTYEQYF.

The chain joins TRBV7-9 to TRBJ1-6; 7 bases match TRBD1. V dropped 2 bases and J dropped 13; count of bases not matched to a gene: 5. CDR1 SEHNR and CDR2 FQNEAQ come from the germline V gene (reference sequence). The CDR3 runs 13 residues. The DNA for the CDR3 is TGTGCCAGCAGCTTACAGGGGGTTTGGCCCCTCCACTTT. Its translation: CASSLQGVWPLHF.

This clone was detected only once. The chain is built from TRBV27 and TRBJ2-3; 9 bases agree with TRBD1. Germline assignment: CDR1 MNHEY and CDR2 SMNVEV (reference sequence). The V segment lost 4 bases and the J segment 5 bases; nucleotides outside the gene matches: 10. CDR3 length equals 16 residues. The chain's CDR3 is CASSSTGGFGLDTQYF. CDR3 nucleotide sequence: TGTGCCAGCAGTTCAACAGGGGGCTTCGGATTAGATACGCAGTATTTT.

This clone showed up just a few times. In DNA, the CDR3 is TGTGCCAGCAGCGTAGGAGGTTCGGGGTCAAGGATATTTTTT. It yields the protein CASSVGGSGSRIFF. V gene TRBV9 combines with J gene TRBJ1-4; D is undetermined. With 0 bases removed from V and 17 bases from J, the gap between germline ends came to 20 bases. CDR1 and CDR2 from the germline V gene are SGDLS and YYNGEE. The CDR3 is 14 residues long. Using reference TRBV9 and TRBJ1-4 for the parts outside the CDR3, the full variable domain is DSGVTQTPKHLITATGQRVTLRCSPRSGDLSVYWYQQSLDQGLQFLIQYYNGEERAKGNILERFSAQQFPDLHSELNLSSLELGDSALYFCASSVGGSGSRIFFGSGTQLSVL.

The chain recombines TRBV27 with TRBJ1-6; D gene unclear. V was cut by 2 bases and J by 4 bases, with 12 bases left in between. Germline V CDR1 and CDR2: MNHEY, SMNVEV (reference sequence). The CDR3 spans 16 residues. The CDR3 DNA reads as TGTGCCAGCAGTTTAATTGACCCGGGGTATAATTCACCCCTCCACTTT. Translating gives CASSLIDPGYNSPLHF.

This chain links TRBV27 with TRBJ1-6; possible D gene TRBD1, 5 bases. The germline CDR1 and CDR2 sequences are MNHEY and SMNVEV (reference sequence). V lost 2 bases to trimming and J lost 0 bases, with 8 bases between them. The CDR3 spans 16 residues. The CDR3 DNA sequence: TGTGCCAGCAGTTTACAGGGAAACTCCTATAATTCACCCCTCCACTTT. Protein sequence: CASSLQGNSYNSPLHF.

The genes are TRBV30 and TRBJ1-5; 7 bases align to TRBD1. The CDR3 consists of 13 residues. CDR1 and CDR2 (germline): GTSNPN, SVGIG (reference sequence). After removal of 5 bases from V and 1 base from J, the junction contained 2 bases not matched to a gene. The CDR3 spells CAWEQGSNQPQHF. The DNA of the CDR3 is TGTGCCTGGGAACAGGGGAGCAATCAGCCCCAGCATTTT. Looking up the rest from reference TRBV30 and TRBJ1-5 gives the full variable domain: SQTIHQWPATLVQPVGSPLSLECTVEGTSNPNLYWYRQAAGRGLQLLFYSVGIGQISSEVPQNLSASRPQDRQFILSSKKLLLSDSGFYLCAWEQGSNQPQHFGDGTRLSIL.

The chain links TRBV7-3 to TRBJ2-3, with 11 bases that match TRBD2. Trimming at V came to 5 bases and at J to 0 bases, leaving 4 bases not matched to a gene. The CDR3 sequence is 16 residues long. Germline V CDR1 and CDR2: SGHTA, FQGTGA. The CDR3, as DNA: TGTGCCAGCAGCCCCAGACTAGCGGGGAGCACAGATACGCAGTATTTT. This sequence encodes CASSPRLAGSTDTQYF.

J is TRBJ2-1 and V is TRBV28; TRBD2 aligns across 7 bases. The trim removed 3 bases at V and 4 bases at J, leaving 15 bases unmatched. Germline CDR1 reads MDHEN; CDR2 reads SYDVKM. The CDR3 has 18 residues. CDR3 in amino acids: CASSFGIRGSWGYNEQFF. DNA for the CDR3: TGTGCCAGCAGTTTCGGCATTCGCGGGAGCTGGGGTTACAATGAGCAGTTCTTC.

The chain couples TRBV7-9 to TRBJ1-2, with D tentatively TRBD1 (6 bases). The CDR3 consists of 18 residues. V was trimmed by 1 base and J by 3 bases, leaving 21 bases between them. CDR1 and CDR2 (germline): SEHNR, FQNEAQ (reference sequence). This chain's CDR3 is CASSLEGEVWGLDYGYTF. The CDR3 bases are TGTGCCAGCAGCTTAGAGGGTGAAGTGTGGGGGCTGGACTATGGCTACACCTTC.

The rearrangement links TRBV18 to TRBJ1-3; the D gene is possibly TRBD1 (5 bases). In germline, CDR1 is KGHSH, CDR2 LQKENI. The V gene lost 5 bases and the J gene lost 0 bases, with 17 bases spanning the gap. The CDR3 extends over 17 amino acids. The CDR3 loop reads CASSSETALSSGNTIYF. In nucleotides, the CDR3 is TGTGCCAGCTCATCAGAGACAGCCTTGAGCTCTGGAAACACCATATATTTT.

This chain connects TRBV5-4 to TRBJ2-7; 10 bases agree with TRBD2. J was trimmed by 7 bases and V by 2 bases; bases with no gene match: 9. From germline, CDR1 is SGHNT and CDR2 YYREEE (reference sequence). The CDR3 runs to 15 residues. This CDR3 is CASSFIAGGQGEQYF. The DNA for the CDR3 is TGTGCCAGCAGCTTTATAGCGGGAGGCCAGGGAGAGCAGTACTTC.

The chain joins TRBV30 to TRBJ1-6; the D gene is possibly TRBD1 (5 bases). The CDR3 has 14 amino acids. V shed 3 bases and J shed 10 bases, with 16 bases lying between them. Germline V gene lookup returns CDR1 GTSNPN and CDR2 SVGIG (reference sequence). CDR3 coding DNA: TGTGCCTGGAGCTTGGCAGGGTCGCGCTCACCCCTCCACTTT. Protein sequence: CAWSLAGSRSPLHF.

V usage is TRBV27 and J usage is TRBJ1-5; 7 bases agree with TRBD1. V shed 4 bases and J 7 bases; nucleotides not matched to a gene: 7. From germline, CDR1 is MNHEY and CDR2 SMNVEV (reference sequence). There are 14 residues in the CDR3. CDR3 amino acids: CASSYRGTSQPQHF. In nucleotides, the CDR3 is TGTGCCAGCAGTTACAGGGGCACTTCCCAGCCCCAGCATTTT.